This TCR beta chain appears in the sequencing data of a study of cytomegalovirus exposure and HLA in healthy donors (dated by TCRdb to about 2017). Background for the entire study: According to an earlier analysis of several hundred of the donors, roughly 180 million T cells yielded 117 million unique TCR beta sequences and more than 250 Gb of sequence data. Approximately 300 gigabases of sequencing data and 70 million to 100 million unique TCR sequences were included in an early release covering 500 to 750 HLA-typed donors. Of the 398 genotyped donors, around 81% fell in the genetic ancestry cluster associated with self-reported Caucasian donors. The study was designed to test whether signatures of past pathogen exposure could be identified by cataloging public T cell receptors. The study profiled the T cell repertoires of fewer than 850 subjects by immunosequencing and related them to cytomegalovirus serostatus. Along with the approximately 700-subject first cohort, a separate validation cohort of roughly 110 different subjects was used. To predict cytomegalovirus infection status, the study combined high-throughput TCR immunosequencing, statistical association of individual TCRs with disease status, and machine learning. A later analysis re-analyzed previously published TCR beta repertoires from 650 to 800 donors and added high-resolution HLA genotyping to study TCR occurrence patterns. Rather than using new phenotypic data, the later analysis identified candidate immune exposures from TCR beta sequences and from how often those sequences occurred across donors. An earlier analysis of fewer than 700 of the donors applied high-throughput TCR beta sequencing to assess whether each TCR beta V gene segment acted as functional or pseudogenic. Donor age, sex, ethnicity and CMV serostatus were compiled together with the repertoire data. A later genetic analysis took genome-wide SNP genotypes for about three fifths of the roughly 700 donors and used that subset as a discovery cohort. All discovery cohort repertoires had been generated using a single sequencing platform. Both class I and class II loci were covered by HLA typing, at four-digit resolution. The number of donors typed differed by locus, with about 629-630 for A, B, C, DRB1 and DQB1, 522 for DQA1, nearly 610 for DPA1, and around 450 for DPB1. Four to six DR-DQ haplotypes were handled as single units for association and clustering, since linkage in the cohort was strong. Across 398 genotyped donors of the cohort, an average of roughly 250,000 unique TCR beta nucleotide sequences per donor were sequenced, and 15% to 20% of those sequences were non-productive. What the authors observed across the whole study: Some IMGT-functional V segments, including TRBV6-2 and TRBV6-3, could not be distinguished by the 87-base-pair reads and were therefore excluded. According to a later analysis, most CMV-associated TCR beta chains appeared to be HLA-restricted, and the HLA associations seemed to be driven largely by CMV exposure. Correlated functional status among segregating V segments might reflect linkage disequilibrium, but an unknown experimental factor could not be ruled out. A further reported finding was that TCR beta sequences accurately predicted the HLA-A and HLA-B alleles for most subjects in the first cohort. For the cohort, immune exposure information was limited to CMV serostatus. A later analysis associated 17,000 or so TCR beta sequences with specific HLA alleles at a false discovery rate of 0.05. A cluster of highly shared sequence variants was judged likely to be a technical artifact of the sequencing pipeline. Sequencing depth was assumed to be roughly uniform across donors in the presence/absence analyses, though that assumption may not hold. In an earlier analysis of some 550 of the donors, most TCR beta V segments were observed in productive rearrangements about 87% or about 30% of the time, broadly matching IMGT annotations. Most TCR sequences were observed very rarely across donors, whereas some public TCRs were present in many individuals. According to a later analysis, parvovirus B19, influenza, CMV and Epstein-Barr virus appeared linked to several top co-occurrence clusters. In a later analysis, HLA-associated TCR beta chains showed more clonal expansion and lower generation probabilities than non-associated chains that were equally common. Three of the identified cytomegalovirus-associated TCR beta chains were confirmed in vitro to be specific for cytomegalovirus antigens. The study listed 150 to 200 TCR beta chains as associated with cytomegalovirus. A later genetic analysis reported fewer N-insertions in productive TCRs among donors in an Asian-associated ancestry cluster than the 666-donor mean. Only TCR beta chains were sequenced in this cohort, and the absence of alpha or paired-chain data limited detectable features. V-gene and J-gene trimming of TCR beta chains was associated with a missense DCLRE1C variant in a later genetic analysis, and the association was replicated in an independent cohort. Cytomegalovirus status was reported to be diagnosed by the classifier with high specificity and sensitivity in both the original and validation cohorts. It was suggested by the authors that the approach could potentially be generalized to other disease states and immunological phenotypes. Strong co-occurrence of HLA alleles, especially DR and DQ, made assigning TCR associations to individual alleles difficult. In a later analysis, TCR association rates were found to vary across HLA loci, with the most associated TCRs seen for DRB1 alleles and the fewest for HLA-C alleles. Because HLA typing was missing for some donors at each locus, association tests included only the typed subset. Because counts were too low, about 15 rarely observed V segments, including chromosome 9 orphons, were left out of the earlier analysis of roughly 600 of the donors.

This clone has a handful of counts. This receptor's antigen is unknown. Per-nucleotide qualities are absent, and no much larger clonotype sits a single base away. In total, just over 650 healthy bone marrow donors made up the cohort. All cohort members were sampled while nominally healthy, although unrecorded immune exposures were likely present. The donor tested CMV seropositive, placing the donor among the 290 or so seropositive members of the cohort. Every donor gave a peripheral blood sample, and the peripheral blood mononuclear cells from that sample were used for TCR beta sequencing. The Qiagen DNeasy Blood Extraction Kit was used to extract genomic DNA from the blood cell samples. Library method: the immunoSEQ multiplex PCR assay. The multiplex PCR relied on a mix of 60 forward primers for TCR Vbeta segments and 13 reverse primers for TCR Jbeta segments. Amplification of the CDR3 region of rearranged TCR beta genes was performed with a multiplex PCR assay on genomic DNA. Amplified TCR beta libraries were sequenced as 87-base-pair reads on the Illumina HiSeq System. In the paper's pipeline: A later analysis counted some 80 million unique TCR beta chains across the 690 or so repertoires, and approximately 11 million of these chains were shared by at least two donors. Raw reads were error-corrected and collapsed into unique sequences with a nearest-neighbor algorithm that merged closely related sequences to remove PCR and sequencing errors. Alignment of CDR3 sequences to IMGT reference sequences was used to assign V, D and J gene segments. For a sequence to be retained, a match of at least six nucleotides was required to both a V gene segment and a J gene segment. A rearrangement counted as productive if the CDR3 had no stop codons and remained in frame with V and J, and every other rearrangement counted as non-productive. Following IMGT convention, CDR3 was defined as the stretch from the second conserved V-encoded cysteine up to the conserved J-encoded phenylalanine. Sequences without an unambiguous match to a single V gene segment were excluded from the earlier analysis of a few hundred of the donors. In an earlier analysis of about 590 of the donors, a V segment was called functional when productive rearrangements were above 56.7%, and segregating when the standard deviation between donors exceeded 5%. A statistical classification framework was developed to diagnose cytomegalovirus status using the catalog of TCR beta chain sequences. In a later analysis, TCR nucleotide sequences were compared against IMGT/GENE-DB human TR gene sequences so that V and J genes could be assigned. A later analysis assigned CDR3 sequences and most-parsimonious VDJ recombination scenarios with the TCRdist pipeline. In a later analysis, each TCR beta chain was defined by its CDR3 amino acid sequence together with its V-gene family, and reads lacking a unique V-gene family were excluded. A later analysis removed 592 highly shared, low-generation-probability nucleotide sequences to deal with suspected cross-contamination and a sequencing artifact. A later analysis calculated a clonal expansion index for each public chain from normalized within-repertoire ranks of inferred template counts. In a later analysis, generation probabilities were computed using a VDJ recombination model fitted to out-of-frame rearrangements, and the results were checked against IGoR. In a later analysis, TCR-TCR, TCR-HLA and TCR-CMV co-occurrence was scored with hypergeometric tests, and a repertoire-size bias correction was applied to TCR pairs. In a later analysis, false discovery rates were estimated by permuting HLA or CMV assignments 20 times. In a later analysis, co-occurring TCRs were grouped using DBSCAN, with TCRdist sequence similarity added in when clustering inside HLA-allele-positive subsets. Repertoires with fewer than 30,000 or more than 120,000 public chains were left out of co-occurrence clustering, as were about 5 repertoires with anomalous nucleotide sharing. TCRdb stores this immuneACCESS table with in-frame sequences only. Part of the clones is absent; in the studies checked, under half of the shortfall reflects unresolved V genes, and no reason is known for the rest. V, J and clone size reflect that table, while D and trimming were determined from the DNA. The sample table lists approximately 85,000 clones, roughly 58% of them with a count of one. Of the sample, 4.5% to 5.5% is held by the ten largest clones.

V and J are truncated by 6 bases and 10 bases respectively, leaving an intervening sequence of 10 bases. The germline V gene specifies MGHDK as CDR1 and SYGVNS as CDR2. The CDR3 goes from the cysteine to the phenylalanine over 11 residues. The only DNA kept is the CDR3, 33 bases in frame from the first base. The sequence came from a woman under 40 in good health and CMV-seropositive. Input material: PBMCs. In this chain, TRBV25-1 is recombined with TRBJ2-1, with TRBD1 perhaps the D gene, on 5 matching bases. The CDR3 amino acid sequence is: CASRGRGEQFF. The nucleotide sequence reads as follows: TGTGCCAGCAGAGGAAGGGGCGAGCAGTTCTTC.